This TCR beta chain was recorded in a study of CD8+CD57+ T cells in acquired aplastic anemia. Study context: The average for DNA from sorted CD4+ and CD8+ cells was 3 to 3.5 ug.

The CDR3 loop spans 13 amino acids. Germline V gene lookup returns CDR1 MNHEY and CDR2 SMNVEV (reference sequence). V shed 4 bases, J shed 5 bases, and the junction held 4 bases outside the gene matches. This clonotype has ten or more counts. Its cognate antigen is unknown. Patients included in sequencing had previously demonstrated CD8+CD57+ cell expansion by flow cytometry. General study results and limits: CD8+ Simpson's diversity showed no significant patient-control difference.

Genomic DNA acted as the template from which TCR beta VDJ combination and CDR3 sequence profiling were carried out. TCRdb fed the reads into MiXCR, producing one record per CDR3 protein. The sample lists about 240,000 distinct CDR3 sequences, approximately 50% occurring once. The sample consisted of sorted CD4+, CD8+, or CD8+CD57+ T cells (not recorded which) from PBMCs. The sequence derives from a human donor with aplastic anemia. V and J are TRBV27 and TRBJ2-7, with 8 bases aligning to TRBD1. CDR3 nucleotides: TGTGCCAGCAGTTGGACAGGGTATCACGAGCAGTACTTC. The encoded protein is CASSWTGYHEQYF.